Listed here are 32 T cell receptor beta chains from one sample, sequenced in a study of OX40 agonist ivuxolimab in advanced cancers. Libraries were prepared by immunoSEQ multiplex PCR; TCRdb keeps only in-frame clonotypes and omits some of them. Of about 59,000 clones in the sample, about 90% are singletons; the top ten hold approximately 23%. Material: CD4+ or CD8+ T cells sorted from blood, obtained in a trial of the OX40 agonist ivuxolimab. Every receptor here comes from an adult with an advanced solid tumor such as melanoma, head and neck, liver or kidney cancer.

The chain has TRBV4-1 and TRBJ2-3, with 9 bases that match TRBD2. Germline assignment: CDR1 MGHRA and CDR2 YSYEKL. There are 15 residues in the CDR3. The ends lost 4 bases at V and 2 bases at J; junction bases unmatched: 4. The CDR3 loop reads CASSLLAGPTDTQYF. CDR3 in DNA: TGCGCCAGCAGCCTCCTAGCGGGGCCCACAGATACGCAGTATTTT.

The chain joins TRBV6-6 to TRBJ2-7, with D hard to call. V shed 0 bases and J shed 8 bases, with 14 bases lying between them. CDR1 is MNHNY and CDR2 is SVGAGI in the germline V gene (reference sequence). The length of the CDR3 is 14 residues. CDR3 nucleotide sequence: TGTGCCAGCAGTTACTCCACAGATACTACGAAGCAGTACGTC. This encodes CASSYSTDTTKQYV.

CDR3 bases: TGTGCCTGGACTGAACTAGCATCTTTTAATGAGCAGTTCTTC. This codes for CAWTELASFNEQFF. The chain combines TRBV30 with TRBJ2-1, with D tentatively TRBD2 (6 bases). The V end was cut by 4 bases, the J end by 7 bases, with 17 bases between. The CDR3 sequence is 14 residues long. Germline V gene sequence: CDR1 GTSNPN, CDR2 SVGIG (reference sequence).

V and J are TRBV7-9 and TRBJ2-2; no clear D gene. The length of the CDR3 is 13 residues. Germline lookup yields CDR1 SEHNR and CDR2 FQNEAQ (reference sequence). The V end was cut by 1 base, the J end by 6 bases, with 6 bases between. CDR3 DNA: TGTGCCAGCAGCTTAGGAGGTTCCGGGGAGCTGTTTTTT. Amino acids: CASSLGGSGELFF.

This sequence joins TRBV15 and TRBJ2-2; 9 positions match TRBD2. The CDR3 runs 17 residues. Germline V lookup: CDR1 LNHNV, CDR2 YYDKDF (reference sequence). The junction had 10 bases not matched to a gene; V was cut back by 5 bases and J by 3 bases. CDR3: CATSSLRTSADTGELFF. CDR3 nucleotide sequence: TGTGCCACCAGCTCTTTAAGGACTAGCGCCGACACCGGGGAGCTGTTTTTT.

The genes are TRBV28 and TRBJ1-1; 8 bases map to TRBD1. CDR1 is MDHEN and CDR2 is SYDVKM in the germline V gene. The CDR3 sequence is 15 residues long. Trimming cost V 5 bases and J 6 bases; bases outside gene matches: 11. The CDR3 reads CASSVFGQGAPEAFF. In DNA, the CDR3 is TGTGCCAGCAGTGTATTTGGACAGGGCGCCCCTGAAGCTTTCTTT.

The CDR3 protein is CASSQDPYRVYGYTF. Here the CDR3 DNA reads TGTGCCAGCAGCCAAGATCCCTACAGGGTCTATGGCTACACCTTC. The V call is TRBV14, the J call TRBJ1-2, with D possibly TRBD1 on 6 matching bases. This CDR3 contains 15 residues. V was trimmed by 0 bases and J by 4 bases, leaving 12 bases between them. Germline CDR1 is SGHDN and CDR2 is FVKESK.

For this clone: At the DNA level, this CDR3 is encoded by other sequences in the same sample as well. The V call is TRBV4-2, the J call TRBJ2-3, with D unclear. CDR1 and CDR2 from the germline V gene are LGHNA and YNFKEQ. V dropped 1 base and J dropped 0 bases, with 5 bases sitting between them. CDR3 length: 14 residues. The CDR3 here is CASSQAGSTDTQYF. The CDR3 coding sequence is TGTGCCAGCAGCCAAGCCGGAAGCACAGATACGCAGTATTTT.

There are a few counts of this clone. The chain uses TRBV7-9 and TRBJ1-1; 7 positions match TRBD1. With 5 bases clipped from V and 4 bases from J, the junction kept 4 bases outside the gene matches. The CDR3 extends over 13 amino acids. Germline CDR1 is SEHNR and CDR2 is FQNEAQ (reference sequence). The CDR3 sequence: CASSKQGSTEAFF. CDR3 sequence (DNA): TGTGCCAGCAGCAAACAGGGGAGCACTGAAGCTTTCTTT. The whole variable domain, filled in from reference TRBV7-9 and TRBJ1-1, reads DTGVSQNPRHKITKRGQNVTFRCDPISEHNRLYWYRQTLGQGPEFLTYFQNEAQLEKSRLLSDRFSAERPKGSFSTLEIQRTEQGDSAMYLCASSKQGSTEAFFGQGTRLTVV.

The chain has TRBV7-6 and TRBJ1-1; D gene uncertain. This CDR3 has 14 residues. The V end was cut by 3 bases, the J end by 1 base, with 9 bases between. The germline gives CDR1 SGHVS, CDR2 FNYEAQ. As DNA, the CDR3 is TGTGCCAGCAGCTTTGGGGAGGCGAACACTGAAGCTTTCTTT. This translates into CASSFGEANTEAFF.

V usage is TRBV7-3 and J usage is TRBJ2-1, with 12 bases fitting TRBD2. The CDR3 length is 15 residues. Germline CDR1 reads SGHTA; CDR2 reads FQGTGA. The junction had 3 bases not matched to a gene; V was cut back by 5 bases and J by 4 bases. CDR3 coding DNA: TGTGCCAGCAGCCCCACTAGCGGGGGGTACAATGAGCAGTTCTTC. Translated, it gives CASSPTSGGYNEQFF.

The J gene is TRBJ1-4, the V gene TRBV5-1, with D perhaps matching TRBD1 (5 bases). The germline gives CDR1 SGHRS, CDR2 YFSETQ. Trimming took 0 bases from V and 4 from J, leaving 7 bases between them. This CDR3 has 14 residues. The CDR3 nucleotides read TGCGCCAGCAGCTTGGATGGGGGTAATGAAAAACTGTTTTTT. It specifies CASSLDGGNEKLFF. Combining the CDR3 with reference TRBV5-1 and TRBJ1-4 gives the whole variable domain KAGVTQTPRYLIKTRGQQVTLSCSPISGHRSVSWYQQTPGQGLQFLFEYFSETQRNKGNFPGRFSGRQFSNSRSEMNVSTLELGDSALYLCASSLDGGNEKLFFGSGTQLSVL.

The rearrangement joins TRBV6-5 to TRBJ2-3; maybe TRBD2 (6 bases). CDR1 is MNHEY, CDR2 SVGAGI, per germline. V lost 4 bases to trimming and J lost 5 bases, with 19 bases between them. The CDR3 is made up of 16 amino acids. CDR3 nucleotides: TGTGCCAGCAGTTCCTTTTTAACGGGAGAGGGAGATACGCAGTATTTT. Translation: CASSSFLTGEGDTQYF.

V gene TRBV28 combines with J gene TRBJ1-4; D unclear. Trimming cost V 5 bases and J 0 bases, with 10 bases left between them. The CDR3 is made up of 15 amino acids. CDR1 MDHEN and CDR2 SYDVKM come from the germline V gene. CDR3 nucleotide sequence: TGTGCCAGCAGTCACACACCTGCAACTAATGAAAAACTGTTTTTT. Its translation: CASSHTPATNEKLFF.

The chain recombines TRBV5-6 with TRBJ1-5, with 10 bases fitting TRBD1. The germline CDR1 and CDR2 sequences are SGHDT and YYEEEE. The V and J ends lost 3 bases and 6 bases, in that order; junction bases with no gene match: 3. The CDR3 extends over 14 amino acids. The CDR3 spells CASSWTGGSQPQHF. The CDR3 DNA follows: TGTGCCAGCAGCTGGACAGGGGGGAGTCAGCCCCAGCATTTT.

The rearrangement links TRBV19 to TRBJ1-6; 7 nucleotides align to TRBD1. Germline CDR1 is LNHDA and CDR2 is SQIVND (reference sequence). The CDR3 has 15 residues. V was pared by 2 bases and J by 8 bases, with 6 bases of the junction left unmatched. CDR3 residues: CASSIWVRGDSPLHF. The DNA of the CDR3 is TGTGCCAGTAGTATATGGGTCAGGGGGGATTCACCCCTCCACTTT. Full variable domain (outside the CDR3, taken from reference TRBV19 and TRBJ1-6): DGGITQSPKYLFRKEGQNVTLSCEQNLNHDAMYWYRQDPGQGLRLIYYSQIVNDFQKGDIAEGYSVSREKKESFPLTVTSAQKNPTAFYLCASSIWVRGDSPLHFGNGTRLTVT.

This clone was found a few times. V and J are TRBV15 and TRBJ1-1; D is possibly TRBD1 (5 bases). The V end was cut by 4 bases, the J end by 1 base, with 16 bases between. Germline assignment: CDR1 LNHNV and CDR2 YYDKDF (reference sequence). The CDR3 runs 16 residues. The CDR3 DNA reads as TGTGCCACCAGCATGTGGGGCCAAGAGGCGAACACTGAAGCTTTCTTT. Translated, it gives CATSMWGQEANTEAFF.

This sequence joins TRBV27 and TRBJ2-1; 11 bases map to TRBD2. This CDR3 region has 16 residues. Germline V CDR1 and CDR2: MNHEY, SMNVEV (reference sequence). V shed 5 bases, J shed 9 bases, and the junction held 12 bases outside the gene matches. In DNA, the CDR3 is TGTGCCAGCAGTCCTTTTAGCGGGGGGGCTCTAGGTGAGCAGTTCTTC. Encoded protein: CASSPFSGGALGEQFF.

This rearrangement joins TRBV4-3 to TRBJ2-5; TRBD1 matches at 7 bases. V lost 1 base to trimming and J lost 4 bases; unmatched junction nucleotides: 3. This CDR3 is built from 14 residues. Germline assignment: CDR1 LGHNA and CDR2 YSLEER. This CDR3 is CASSQVTGRETQYF. DNA for the CDR3: TGCGCCAGCAGCCAAGTGACAGGGAGAGAGACCCAGTACTTC.

The rearrangement links TRBV28 to TRBJ2-7; D is uncertain. This CDR3 has 14 amino acids. Per germline, CDR1 MDHEN and CDR2 SYDVKM. Trimming left V 2 bases short and J 0 bases short, with 8 bases between. The CDR3 bases are TGTGCCAGCAGTTTAAGGCCATTCTCCTACGAGCAGTACTTC. Residues: CASSLRPFSYEQYF.

The rearrangement uses TRBV4-3 and TRBJ1-5, with 10 bases matching TRBD1. Germline CDR1 and CDR2: LGHNA and YSLEER. The trim removed 3 bases at V and 3 bases at J, leaving 2 bases unmatched. The CDR3 runs to 15 residues. This CDR3 reads CASSHGTGVNQPQHF. CDR3 coding DNA: TGCGCCAGCAGCCACGGGACAGGGGTCAATCAGCCCCAGCATTTT.

A few counts support this clone. CDR3 DNA sequence: TGTGCCAGCAGAAACAGGGGTAGCAATCAGCCCCAGCATTTT. Translated, it gives CASRNRGSNQPQHF. V usage is TRBV2 and J usage is TRBJ1-5; TRBD1 aligns across 7 bases. After removal of 6 bases from V and 0 bases from J, the junction contained 2 bases not matched to a gene. CDR1 and CDR2 (germline): SNHLY, FYNNEI. The CDR3 consists of 14 residues.

The chain joins TRBV7-8 to TRBJ2-7; possibly TRBD1 for D (6 bases). The CDR3 sequence is 14 residues long. V was shortened by 4 bases and J by 3 bases, with 13 bases between the two germline ends. Per the germline V gene, CDR1 is SGHVS and CDR2 is FQNEAQ. The CDR3 loop reads CASSYRDTYYEQYF. The CDR3 nucleotides read TGTGCCAGCAGCTACCGGGACACATACTACGAGCAGTACTTC.

The chain employs TRBV4-3 and TRBJ1-1, with D hard to call. This CDR3 has 15 amino acids. From germline, CDR1 is LGHNA and CDR2 YSLEER. V lost 2 bases to trimming and J lost 0 bases, with 10 bases between them. Here the CDR3 DNA reads TGCGCCAGCAGCCAACTAGTGACCATGAACACTGAAGCTTTCTTT. It translates to CASSQLVTMNTEAFF.

The chain employs TRBV28 and TRBJ1-1; D possibly corresponds to TRBD1 (5 bases). The ends were cut back, 6 bases at V and 0 bases at J, with 17 bases in the middle. The CDR3 runs to 16 residues. The germline V gene encodes CDR1 MDHEN and CDR2 SYDVKM. The CDR3 DNA follows: TGTGCCAGCAGCGTTCGCCAGGGACGGATGAACACTGAAGCTTTCTTT. This sequence encodes CASSVRQGRMNTEAFF.

The chain combines TRBV4-1 with TRBJ2-5; D not certain. With 2 bases removed from V and 2 bases from J, the gap between germline ends came to 6 bases. Germline V lookup: CDR1 MGHRA, CDR2 YSYEKL. This CDR3 contains 13 residues. CDR3: CASSQWRQETQYF. CDR3 sequence (DNA): TGCGCCAGCAGCCAATGGCGACAAGAGACCCAGTACTTC.

V is TRBV28 and J is TRBJ1-5; D uncertain. This CDR3 has 14 amino acids. Germline CDR1 reads MDHEN; CDR2 reads SYDVKM. The V and J ends lost 3 bases and 0 bases respectively, with 6 bases between them. The CDR3 nucleotides are TGTGCCAGCAGTTTGTGGGGTAGCAATCAGCCCCAGCATTTT. It yields the protein CASSLWGSNQPQHF.

The chain links TRBV27 to TRBJ2-3; possibly TRBD2 for D (5 bases). The germline V gene has CDR1 MNHEY and CDR2 SMNVEV (reference sequence). The CDR3 sequence is 17 residues long. V was cut by 5 bases and J by 5 bases, with 23 bases left in between. DNA for the CDR3: TGTGCCAGCAGTCCCTGGGGTATGGGCGGGCCCTTAGATACGCAGTATTTT. Translating it yields CASSPWGMGGPLDTQYF.

V usage is TRBV6-5 and J usage is TRBJ2-1, with D possibly being TRBD1 (5 bases). CDR3 length: 13 residues. CDR1 is MNHEY, CDR2 SVGAGI, per germline. V was shortened by 5 bases and J by 8 bases, with 13 bases between the two germline ends. The CDR3 spells CASSMGPGDEQFF. The CDR3 DNA sequence: TGTGCCAGCAGTATGGGGCCGGGCGATGAGCAGTTCTTC.

This chain connects TRBV27 to TRBJ1-3; D is perhaps TRBD1 (5 bases). The CDR3 is 15 amino acids. The V and J ends lost 6 bases and 4 bases respectively, with 16 bases between them. CDR1 MNHEY and CDR2 SMNVEV come from the germline V gene (reference sequence). CDR3 sequence: CASSRNGASGNTIYF. Here the CDR3 DNA reads TGTGCCAGCAGCCGAAATGGGGCTTCCGGAAACACCATATATTTT.

In its sample, this clone ranks as medium-sized. The CDR3 here is CASSQGTGGAGELFF. The CDR3 DNA reads as TGTGCCAGCAGCCAAGGGACAGGGGGCGCCGGGGAGCTGTTTTTT. The J gene is TRBJ2-2, the V gene TRBV4-2, with 11 bases that match TRBD1. This CDR3 has 15 amino acids. CDR1 and CDR2 (germline): LGHNA, YNFKEQ. The V and J ends lost 1 base and 6 bases, in that order; junction bases with no gene match: 1.

The rearrangement uses TRBV12-5 and TRBJ1-2; D possibly corresponds to TRBD1 (5 bases). The CDR3 consists of 14 residues. CDR1 and CDR2 from the germline V gene are LGHNT and FRNRAP. Deletions cut 4 bases from V and 4 bases from J, with 13 bases between. The CDR3 coding sequence is TGTGCTAGTGGTTACCTGGGGGTAGGCTATGGCTACACCTTC. Amino acids: CASGYLGVGYGYTF.